The rows below give T cell receptor beta chains drawn from one sample of a study of technical replicates of blood from four donors. Clones were sequenced by immunoSEQ multiplex PCR, and TCRdb holds only the in-frame ones, with some missing. In the table there are about 76,000 clones, 94% of which are singletons. The specimen was T cells isolated from PBMCs. Source of these receptors: a human donor in good health. The CDR3 runs from the conserved cysteine through the conserved F or W. Each record gives: CDR3 protein, CDR3 DNA, J gene, clone size, D gene, V gene. A D gene is named only where the DNA matches it firmly. Clone size is shown for a subset of rows, as once, few, many or a class of expanded clone.

cdr3_aa: CASRSGGGYTF; cdr3_nt: TGTGCCAGCAGATCCGGAGGTGGCTACACCTTC; j_call: TRBJ1-2; clone_size: .; d_call: .; v_call: TRBV2
cdr3_aa: CASSIAGNQQETQYF; cdr3_nt: TGTGCCAGTAGTATCGCGGGGAATCAGCAAGAGACCCAGTACTTC; j_call: TRBJ2-5; clone_size: once; d_call: .; v_call: TRBV19
cdr3_aa: CASSLDRGSGNQPQHF; cdr3_nt: TGTGCCAGCAGCTTGGACAGGGGGTCAGGCAATCAGCCCCAGCATTTT; j_call: TRBJ1-5; clone_size: .; d_call: TRBD1; v_call: TRBV7-2
cdr3_aa: CASSQNRGLRQFF; cdr3_nt: TGCGCCAGCAGCCAAAACAGGGGGCTGCGGCAGTTCTTC; j_call: TRBJ2-1; clone_size: .; d_call: TRBD1; v_call: TRBV4-1
cdr3_aa: CASSYGFRTSGNNEQFF; cdr3_nt: TGTGCCAGCAGCTATGGCTTTAGGACTAGCGGGAATAATGAGCAGTTCTTC; j_call: TRBJ2-1; clone_size: .; d_call: TRBD2; v_call: TRBV5-4
cdr3_aa: CASLREPNQPQHF; cdr3_nt: TGTGCCAGCCTCCGGGAGCCAAATCAGCCCCAGCATTTT; j_call: TRBJ1-5; clone_size: .; d_call: .; v_call: TRBV2
cdr3_aa: CASSLVTATNEKLFF; cdr3_nt: TGTGCCAGCAGTTTAGTAACAGCAACTAATGAAAAACTGTTTTTT; j_call: TRBJ1-4; clone_size: .; d_call: .; v_call: TRBV28
cdr3_aa: CASAGSEAFF; cdr3_nt: TGTGCCAGCGCGGGGAGTGAAGCTTTCTTT; j_call: TRBJ1-1; clone_size: few; d_call: .; v_call: TRBV28
cdr3_aa: CASSFVIDRRLKAFF; cdr3_nt: TGTGCCAGCAGTTTCGTCATTGACAGGCGGCTAAAAGCTTTCTTT; j_call: TRBJ1-1; clone_size: once; d_call: .; v_call: TRBV6-6
cdr3_aa: CASSSGGGNYGYTF; cdr3_nt: TGTGCCAGCAGCTCCGGGGGGGGGAACTATGGCTACACCTTC; j_call: TRBJ1-2; clone_size: .; d_call: .; v_call: TRBV7-2
cdr3_aa: CAAGIYGYTF; cdr3_nt: TGTGCCGCGGGAATTTATGGCTACACCTTC; j_call: TRBJ1-2; clone_size: .; d_call: .; v_call: TRBV30
cdr3_aa: CASSSPLGGSTDTQYF; cdr3_nt: TGTGCCAGCAGTTCTCCCTTAGGAGGCTCCACAGATACGCAGTATTTT; j_call: TRBJ2-3; clone_size: .; d_call: .; v_call: TRBV6-5
cdr3_aa: CASSINSLYEQYF; cdr3_nt: TGTGCCAGTAGTATTAACAGTCTCTACGAGCAGTACTTC; j_call: TRBJ2-7; clone_size: .; d_call: .; v_call: TRBV19
cdr3_aa: CASSRGNTEAFF; cdr3_nt: TGTGCCAGCAGCCGGGGGAACACTGAAGCTTTCTTT; j_call: TRBJ1-1; clone_size: .; d_call: .; v_call: TRBV11-3
cdr3_aa: CASSQADSLTPEAFF; cdr3_nt: TGTGCCAGCAGCCAAGCGGACAGTTTAACACCTGAAGCTTTCTTT; j_call: TRBJ1-1; clone_size: .; d_call: .; v_call: TRBV14
cdr3_aa: CASYEATQPQHF; cdr3_nt: TGTGCCAGCTATGAGGCGACCCAGCCCCAGCATTTT; j_call: TRBJ1-5; clone_size: .; d_call: .; v_call: TRBV28
cdr3_aa: CASSYSRLYNEQFF; cdr3_nt: TGTGCCAGCAGTTACTCGAGATTATACAATGAGCAGTTCTTC; j_call: TRBJ2-1; clone_size: once; d_call: .; v_call: TRBV6-5
cdr3_aa: CASSQVTINEKLFF; cdr3_nt: TGCGCCAGCAGCCAAGTCACTATTAATGAAAAACTGTTTTTT; j_call: TRBJ1-4; clone_size: .; d_call: .; v_call: TRBV4-1
cdr3_aa: CASSTASPGTGELFF; cdr3_nt: TGTGCCAGCAGCACGGCCTCTCCGGGCACCGGGGAGCTGTTTTTT; j_call: TRBJ2-2; clone_size: .; d_call: .; v_call: TRBV11-2
cdr3_aa: CASSSPPWREAYEQYF; cdr3_nt: TGTGCCAGCAGTTCGCCCCCCTGGCGGGAAGCCTACGAGCAGTACTTC; j_call: TRBJ2-7; clone_size: .; d_call: .; v_call: TRBV28
cdr3_aa: CASSRTGGERWDTEAFF; cdr3_nt: TGTGCCAGCAGTCGGACAGGAGGTGAAAGATGGGACACTGAAGCTTTCTTT; j_call: TRBJ1-1; clone_size: .; d_call: TRBD1; v_call: TRBV28